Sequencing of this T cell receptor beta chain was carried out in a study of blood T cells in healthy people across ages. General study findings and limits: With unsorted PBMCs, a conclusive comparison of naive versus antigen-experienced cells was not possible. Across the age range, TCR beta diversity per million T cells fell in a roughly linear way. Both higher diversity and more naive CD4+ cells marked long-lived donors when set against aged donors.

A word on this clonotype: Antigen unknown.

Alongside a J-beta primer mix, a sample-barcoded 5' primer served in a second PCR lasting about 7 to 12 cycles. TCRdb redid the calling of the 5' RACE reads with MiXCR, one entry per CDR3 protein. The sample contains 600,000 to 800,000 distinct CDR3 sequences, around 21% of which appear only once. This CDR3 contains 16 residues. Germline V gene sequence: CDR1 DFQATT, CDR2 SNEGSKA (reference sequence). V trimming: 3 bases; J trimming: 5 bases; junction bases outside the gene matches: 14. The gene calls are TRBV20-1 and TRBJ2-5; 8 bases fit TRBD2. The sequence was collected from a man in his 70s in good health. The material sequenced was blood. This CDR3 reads CSARRNHGLAGETQYF. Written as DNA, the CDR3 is TGCAGTGCTAGGCGTAATCACGGCTTAGCGGGGGAGACCCAGTACTTC.